This T cell receptor (beta chain) was recovered during a study of technical replicates of blood from a handful of donors. Using immunoSEQ multiplex PCR, the repertoire was profiled, and TCRdb retains in-frame clones only, with some absent. The sample holds about 12,000 clones, 80% to 90% seen once. Germline V gene data show CDR1 as SGHTA and CDR2 as FQGNSA. Between the trimmed V and J ends, which lost 3 bases and 0 bases, there was a span of 5 bases. The CDR3 has 13 amino acids. Sequenced sample: PBMCs. J is TRBJ1-2 and V is TRBV7-2; D not certain. The TCR comes from a human donor in good health. The CDR3 is CASSFYSNYGYTF. The CDR3 coding sequence is TGTGCCAGCAGCTTCTATTCTAACTATGGCTACACCTTC. The variable domain in full, completed from reference TRBV7-2 and TRBJ1-2, reads GAGVSQSPSNKVTEKGKDVELRCDPISGHTALYWYRQSLGQGLEFLIYFQGNSAPDKSGLPSDRFSAERTGGSVSTLTIQRTQQEDSAVYLCASSFYSNYGYTFGSGTRLTVV.